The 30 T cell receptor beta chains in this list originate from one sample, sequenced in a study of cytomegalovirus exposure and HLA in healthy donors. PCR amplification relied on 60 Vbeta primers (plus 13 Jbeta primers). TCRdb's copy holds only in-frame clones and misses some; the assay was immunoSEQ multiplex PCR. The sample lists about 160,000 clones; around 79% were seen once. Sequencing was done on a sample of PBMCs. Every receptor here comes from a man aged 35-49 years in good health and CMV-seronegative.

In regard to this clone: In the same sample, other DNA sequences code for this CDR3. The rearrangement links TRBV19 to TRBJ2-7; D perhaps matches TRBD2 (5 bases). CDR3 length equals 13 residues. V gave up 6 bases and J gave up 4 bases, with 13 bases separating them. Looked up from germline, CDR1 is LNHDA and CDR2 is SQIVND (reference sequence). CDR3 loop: CASSPARGYEQYF. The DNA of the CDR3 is TGTGCCAGTAGCCCCGCCCGAGGGTACGAGCAGTACTTC.

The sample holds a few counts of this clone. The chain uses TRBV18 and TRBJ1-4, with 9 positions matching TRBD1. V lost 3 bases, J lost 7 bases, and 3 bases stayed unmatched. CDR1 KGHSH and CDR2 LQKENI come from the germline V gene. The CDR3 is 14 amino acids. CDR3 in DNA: TGTGCCAGCTCACCCGGGACAGGGTTTGAAAAACTGTTTTTT. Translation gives CASSPGTGFEKLFF.

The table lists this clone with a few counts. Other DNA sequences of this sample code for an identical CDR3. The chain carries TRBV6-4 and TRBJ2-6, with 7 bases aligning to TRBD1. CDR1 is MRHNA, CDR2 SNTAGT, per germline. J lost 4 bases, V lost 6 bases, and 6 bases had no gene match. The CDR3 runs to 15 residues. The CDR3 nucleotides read TGTGCCAGCAGCACTACAGGGGTCGGGGCCAACGTCCTGACTTTC. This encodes CASSTTGVGANVLTF.

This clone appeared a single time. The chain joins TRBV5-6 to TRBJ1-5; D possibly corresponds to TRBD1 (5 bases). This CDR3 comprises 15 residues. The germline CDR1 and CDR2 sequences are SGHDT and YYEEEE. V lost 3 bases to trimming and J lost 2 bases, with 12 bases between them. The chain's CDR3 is CASSYAGSGNQPQHF. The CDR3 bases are TGTGCCAGCAGCTACGCAGGGTCGGGCAATCAGCCCCAGCATTTT.

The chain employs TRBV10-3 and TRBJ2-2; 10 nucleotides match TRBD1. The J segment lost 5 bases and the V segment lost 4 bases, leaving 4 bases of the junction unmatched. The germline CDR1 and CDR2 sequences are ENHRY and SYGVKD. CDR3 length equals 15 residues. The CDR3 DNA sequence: TGTGCCATCAGTGCAGGGACAGGGGAAACCGGGGAGCTGTTTTTT. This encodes CAISAGTGETGELFF.

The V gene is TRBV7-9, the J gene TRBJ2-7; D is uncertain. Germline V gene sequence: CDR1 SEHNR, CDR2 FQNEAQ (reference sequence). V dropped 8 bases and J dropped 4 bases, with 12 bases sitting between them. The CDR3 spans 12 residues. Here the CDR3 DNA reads TGTGCCAGCCGGTCCCTCCCTTACGAGCAGTACTTC. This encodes CASRSLPYEQYF.

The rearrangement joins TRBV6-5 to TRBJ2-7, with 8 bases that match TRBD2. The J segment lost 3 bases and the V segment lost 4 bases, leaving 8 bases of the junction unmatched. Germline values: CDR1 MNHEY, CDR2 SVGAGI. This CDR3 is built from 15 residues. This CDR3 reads CASSSPAGTSYEQYF. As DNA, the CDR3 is TGTGCCAGCAGTTCCCCTGCCGGGACTAGCTACGAGCAGTACTTC.

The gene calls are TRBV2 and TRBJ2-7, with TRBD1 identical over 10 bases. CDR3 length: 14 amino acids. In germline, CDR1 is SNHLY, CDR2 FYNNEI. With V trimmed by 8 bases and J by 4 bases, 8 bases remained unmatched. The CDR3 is CASDRDRGGYEQYF. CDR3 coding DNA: TGTGCCAGCGATCGGGACAGGGGCGGGTACGAGCAGTACTTC.

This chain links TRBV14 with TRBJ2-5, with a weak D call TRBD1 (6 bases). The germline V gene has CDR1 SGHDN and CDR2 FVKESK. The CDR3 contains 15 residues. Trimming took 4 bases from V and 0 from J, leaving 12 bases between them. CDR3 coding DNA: TGTGCCAGCAGCCTCCTTGACAGGAACCAAGAGACCCAGTACTTC. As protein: CASSLLDRNQETQYF.

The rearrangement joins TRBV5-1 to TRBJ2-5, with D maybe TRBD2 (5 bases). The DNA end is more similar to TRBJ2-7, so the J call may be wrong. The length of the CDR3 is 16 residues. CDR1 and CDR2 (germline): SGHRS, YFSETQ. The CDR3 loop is CASSRQGADSPYEQYF. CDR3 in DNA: TGCGCCAGCAGCCGACAAGGAGCGGACTCTCCCTACGAGCAGTACTTC.

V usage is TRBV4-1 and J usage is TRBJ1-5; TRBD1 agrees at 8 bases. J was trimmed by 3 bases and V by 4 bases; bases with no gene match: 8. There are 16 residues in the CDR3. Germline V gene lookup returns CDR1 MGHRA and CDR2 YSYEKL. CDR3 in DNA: TGCGCCAGCAGCCTACGGGGGACAGGACTCAATCAGCCCCAGCATTTT. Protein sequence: CASSLRGTGLNQPQHF.

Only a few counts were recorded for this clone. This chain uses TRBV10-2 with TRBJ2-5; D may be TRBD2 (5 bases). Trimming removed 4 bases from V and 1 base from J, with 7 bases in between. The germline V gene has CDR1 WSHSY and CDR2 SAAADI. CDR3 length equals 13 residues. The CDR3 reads CASSGGPQETQYF. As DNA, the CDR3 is TGCGCCAGCAGTGGAGGGCCCCAAGAGACCCAGTACTTC.

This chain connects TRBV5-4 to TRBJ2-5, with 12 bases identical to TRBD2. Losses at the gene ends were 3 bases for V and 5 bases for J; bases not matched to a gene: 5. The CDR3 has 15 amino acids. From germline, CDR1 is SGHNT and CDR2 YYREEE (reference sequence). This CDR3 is CASSSGLAGGETQYF. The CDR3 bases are TGTGCCAGCAGCTCGGGACTAGCGGGTGGGGAGACCCAGTACTTC.

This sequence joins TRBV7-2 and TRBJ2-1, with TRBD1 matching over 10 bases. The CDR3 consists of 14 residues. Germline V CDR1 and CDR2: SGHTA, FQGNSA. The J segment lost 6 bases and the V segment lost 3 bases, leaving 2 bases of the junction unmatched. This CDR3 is CASSFGTGVNEQFF. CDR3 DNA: TGTGCCAGCAGCTTCGGGACAGGGGTCAATGAGCAGTTCTTC.

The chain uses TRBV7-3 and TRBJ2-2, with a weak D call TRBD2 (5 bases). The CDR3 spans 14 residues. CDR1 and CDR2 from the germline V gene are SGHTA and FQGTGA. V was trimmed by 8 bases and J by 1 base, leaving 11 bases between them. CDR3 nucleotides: TGTGCCAGCTCGCTAGCAAAGAACACCGGGGAGCTGTTTTTT. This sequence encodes CASSLAKNTGELFF.

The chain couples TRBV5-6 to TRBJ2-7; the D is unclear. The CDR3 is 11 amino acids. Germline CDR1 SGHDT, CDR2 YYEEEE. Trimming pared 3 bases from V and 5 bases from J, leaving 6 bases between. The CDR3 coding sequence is TGTGCCAGCAGCTATGAGAACGAGCAGTACTTC. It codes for CASSYENEQYF.

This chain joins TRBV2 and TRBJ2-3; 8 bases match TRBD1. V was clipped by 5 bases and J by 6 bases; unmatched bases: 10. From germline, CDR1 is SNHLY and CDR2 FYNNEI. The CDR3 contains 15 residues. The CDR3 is CASSSGTGQWDTQYF. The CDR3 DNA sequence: TGTGCCAGCAGTTCCGGGACAGGCCAATGGGATACGCAGTATTTT.

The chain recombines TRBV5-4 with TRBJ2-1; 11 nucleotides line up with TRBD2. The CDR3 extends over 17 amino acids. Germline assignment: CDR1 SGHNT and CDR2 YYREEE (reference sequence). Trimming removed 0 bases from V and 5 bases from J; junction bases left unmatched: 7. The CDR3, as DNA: TGTGCCAGCAGCTTGGTAGCGCTAGCGGGGGGCAACAATGAGCAGTTCTTC. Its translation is CASSLVALAGGNNEQFF. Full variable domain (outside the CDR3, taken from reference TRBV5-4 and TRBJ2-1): ETGVTQSPTHLIKTRGQQVTLRCSSQSGHNTVSWYQQALGQGPQFIFQYYREEENGRGNFPPRFSGLQFPNYSSELNVNALELDDSALYLCASSLVALAGGNNEQFFGPGTRLTVL.

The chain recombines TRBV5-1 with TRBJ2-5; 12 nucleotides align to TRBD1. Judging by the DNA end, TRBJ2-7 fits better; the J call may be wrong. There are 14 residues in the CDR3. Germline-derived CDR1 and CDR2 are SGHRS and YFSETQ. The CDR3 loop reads CASSGGQGAVEQYF. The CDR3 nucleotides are TGCGCCAGCAGCGGGGGACAGGGGGCGGTCGAGCAGTACTTC.

CDR3 in amino acids: CASSSAGQGAWGYGYTF. Written as DNA, the CDR3 is TGTGCCAGCAGCTCCGCGGGACAGGGGGCTTGGGGCTATGGCTACACCTTC. This chain connects TRBV28 to TRBJ1-2; 12 bases are shared with TRBD1. Germline values: CDR1 MDHEN, CDR2 SYDVKM. The CDR3 sequence is 17 residues long. Trimming took 6 bases from V and 4 from J; bases not matched to a gene: 12.

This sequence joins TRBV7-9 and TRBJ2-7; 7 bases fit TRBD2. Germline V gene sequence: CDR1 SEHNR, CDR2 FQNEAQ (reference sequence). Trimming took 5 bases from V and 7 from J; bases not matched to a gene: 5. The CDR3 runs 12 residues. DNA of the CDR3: TGTGCCAGCAGCACCCGGACTAGTGAGCAGTACTTC. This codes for CASSTRTSEQYF.

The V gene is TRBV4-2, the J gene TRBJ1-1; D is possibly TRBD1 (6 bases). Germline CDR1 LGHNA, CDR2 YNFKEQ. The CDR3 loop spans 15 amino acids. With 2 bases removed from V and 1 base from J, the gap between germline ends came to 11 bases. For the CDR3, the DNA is TGTGCCAGCAGCCAACCACCGACAGGGAACACTGAAGCTTTCTTT. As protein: CASSQPPTGNTEAFF.

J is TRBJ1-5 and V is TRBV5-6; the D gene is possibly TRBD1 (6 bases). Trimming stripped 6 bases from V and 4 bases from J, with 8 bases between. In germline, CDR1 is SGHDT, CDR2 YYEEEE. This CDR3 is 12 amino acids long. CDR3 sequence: CASTRGNQPQHF. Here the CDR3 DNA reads TGTGCCAGCACAAGGGGGAATCAGCCCCAGCATTTT. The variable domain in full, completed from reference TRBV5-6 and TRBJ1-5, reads DAGVTQSPTHLIKTRGQQVTLRCSPKSGHDTVSWYQQALGQGPQFIFQYYEEEERQRGNFPDRFSGHQFPNYSSELNVNALLLGDSALYLCASTRGNQPQHFGDGTRLSIL.

The CDR3 spells CASSPDSSDEQYF. In nucleotides, the CDR3 is TGTGCCAGCAGCCCTGACAGTTCCGACGAGCAGTACTTC. The J gene is TRBJ2-7, the V gene TRBV7-9, with a possible D match to TRBD1 (5 bases). The germline V gene has CDR1 SEHNR and CDR2 FQNEAQ (reference sequence). V was trimmed by 5 bases and J by 5 bases, leaving 13 bases between them. The CDR3 length is 13 residues.

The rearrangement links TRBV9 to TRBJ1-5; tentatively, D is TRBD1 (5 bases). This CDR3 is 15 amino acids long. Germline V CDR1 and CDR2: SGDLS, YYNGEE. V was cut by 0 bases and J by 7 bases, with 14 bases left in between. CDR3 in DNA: TGTGCCAGCAGCGTAGACGGCAGGGTCGGCCAGCCCCAGCATTTT. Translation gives CASSVDGRVGQPQHF.

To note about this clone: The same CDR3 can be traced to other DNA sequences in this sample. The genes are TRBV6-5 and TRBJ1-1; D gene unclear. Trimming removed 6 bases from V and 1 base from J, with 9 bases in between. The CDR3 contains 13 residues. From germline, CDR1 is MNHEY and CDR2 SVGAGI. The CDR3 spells CASRRIRNTEAFF. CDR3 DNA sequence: TGTGCCAGCAGGCGAATTAGGAACACTGAAGCTTTCTTT.

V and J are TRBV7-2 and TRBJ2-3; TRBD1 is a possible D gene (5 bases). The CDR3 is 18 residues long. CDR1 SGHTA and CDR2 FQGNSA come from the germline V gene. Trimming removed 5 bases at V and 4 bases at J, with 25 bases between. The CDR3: CASSPVLGPGAQADTQYF. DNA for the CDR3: TGTGCCAGCAGCCCGGTACTGGGGCCCGGTGCTCAAGCAGATACGCAGTATTTT.

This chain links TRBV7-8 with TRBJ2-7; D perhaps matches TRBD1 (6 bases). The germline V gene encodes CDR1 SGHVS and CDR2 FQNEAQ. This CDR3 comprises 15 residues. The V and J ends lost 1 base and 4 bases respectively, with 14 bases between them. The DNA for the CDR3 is TGTGCCAGCAGCTTAGTTCTGGGGGCAGCGTACGAGCAGTACTTC. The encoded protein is CASSLVLGAAYEQYF. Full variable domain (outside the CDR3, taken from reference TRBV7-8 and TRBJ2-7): GAGVSQSPRYKVAKRGQDVALRCDPISGHVSLFWYQQALGQGPEFLTYFQNEAQLDKSGLPSDRFFAERPEGSVSTLKIQRTQQEDSAVYLCASSLVLGAAYEQYFGPGTRLTVT.

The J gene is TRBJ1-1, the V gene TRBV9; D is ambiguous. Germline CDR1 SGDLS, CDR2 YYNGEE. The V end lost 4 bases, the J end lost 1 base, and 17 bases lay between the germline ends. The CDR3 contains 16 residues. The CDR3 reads CASSPIRNPRNTEAFF. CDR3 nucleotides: TGTGCCAGCAGCCCGATAAGGAACCCTAGGAACACTGAAGCTTTCTTT.

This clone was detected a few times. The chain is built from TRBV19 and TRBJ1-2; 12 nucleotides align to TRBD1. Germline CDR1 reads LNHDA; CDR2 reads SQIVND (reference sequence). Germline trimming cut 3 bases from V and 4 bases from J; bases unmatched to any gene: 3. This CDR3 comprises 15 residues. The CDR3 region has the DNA TGTGCCAGTAGTATGGGGACAGGGGGCGCCTATGGCTACACCTTC. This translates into CASSMGTGGAYGYTF.